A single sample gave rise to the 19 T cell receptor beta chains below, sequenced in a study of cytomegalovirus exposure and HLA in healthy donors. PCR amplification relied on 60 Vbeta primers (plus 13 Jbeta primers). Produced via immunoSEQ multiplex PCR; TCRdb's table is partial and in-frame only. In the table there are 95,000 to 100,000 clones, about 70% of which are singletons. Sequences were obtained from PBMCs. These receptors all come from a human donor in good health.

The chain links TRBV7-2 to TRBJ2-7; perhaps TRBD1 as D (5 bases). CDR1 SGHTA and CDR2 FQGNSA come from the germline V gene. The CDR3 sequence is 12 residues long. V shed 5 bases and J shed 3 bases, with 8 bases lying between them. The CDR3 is CASSKGLYEQYF. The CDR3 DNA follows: TGTGCCAGCAGCAAGGGGCTCTACGAGCAGTACTTC.

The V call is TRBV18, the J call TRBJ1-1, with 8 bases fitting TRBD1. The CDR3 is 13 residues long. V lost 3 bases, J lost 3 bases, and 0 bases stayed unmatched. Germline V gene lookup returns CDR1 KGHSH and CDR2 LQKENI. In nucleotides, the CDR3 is TGTGCCAGCTCACCGACAGGGGACACTGAAGCTTTCTTT. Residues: CASSPTGDTEAFF.

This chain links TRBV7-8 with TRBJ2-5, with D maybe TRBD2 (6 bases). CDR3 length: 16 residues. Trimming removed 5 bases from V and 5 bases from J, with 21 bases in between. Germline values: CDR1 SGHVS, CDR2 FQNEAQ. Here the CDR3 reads CASSPPGLSSVETQYF. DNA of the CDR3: TGTGCCAGCAGCCCTCCGGGACTTTCAAGCGTTGAGACCCAGTACTTC.

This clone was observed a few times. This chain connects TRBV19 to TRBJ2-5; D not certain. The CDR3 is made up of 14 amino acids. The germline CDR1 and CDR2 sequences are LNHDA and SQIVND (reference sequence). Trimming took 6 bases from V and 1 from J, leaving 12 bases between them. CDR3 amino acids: CASSPPGFQETQYF. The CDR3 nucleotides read TGTGCCAGTAGCCCCCCCGGGTTCCAAGAGACCCAGTACTTC. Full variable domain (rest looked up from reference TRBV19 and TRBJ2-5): DGGITQSPKYLFRKEGQNVTLSCEQNLNHDAMYWYRQDPGQGLRLIYYSQIVNDFQKGDIAEGYSVSREKKESFPLTVTSAQKNPTAFYLCASSPPGFQETQYFGPGTRLLVL.

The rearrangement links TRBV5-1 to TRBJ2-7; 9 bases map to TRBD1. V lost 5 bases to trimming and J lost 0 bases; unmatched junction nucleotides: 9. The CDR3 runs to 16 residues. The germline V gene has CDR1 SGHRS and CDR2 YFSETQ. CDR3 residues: CASRTGTGQTSYEQYF. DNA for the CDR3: TGCGCCAGCAGGACCGGGACAGGGCAAACCTCCTACGAGCAGTACTTC. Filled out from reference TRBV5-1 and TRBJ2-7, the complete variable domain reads KAGVTQTPRYLIKTRGQQVTLSCSPISGHRSVSWYQQTPGQGLQFLFEYFSETQRNKGNFPGRFSGRQFSNSRSEMNVSTLELGDSALYLCASRTGTGQTSYEQYFGPGTRLTVT.

CDR3 in DNA: TGCGCCAGCAGCTCGACAGGGGGCCCATACACTGAAGCTTTCTTT. Residues: CASSSTGGPYTEAFF. The V call is TRBV5-1, the J call TRBJ1-1, with 10 bases lining up with TRBD1. The V and J ends lost 3 bases and 3 bases, in that order; junction bases with no gene match: 5. The CDR3 spans 15 residues. The V gene's germline CDR1 is SGHRS and CDR2 YFSETQ.

The CDR3 DNA reads TGTGCCAGTAGTCCCTCCCCCGCGGGGGGGTCCAAAAATGAGCAGTTCTTC. This sequence encodes CASSPSPAGGSKNEQFF. The gene calls are TRBV19 and TRBJ2-1; TRBD2 matches at 9 bases. The CDR3 length is 17 residues. The junction had 15 bases not matched to a gene; V was cut back by 5 bases and J by 7 bases. Germline loops: CDR1 LNHDA, CDR2 SQIVND (reference sequence). The full variable domain, completed using reference TRBV19 and TRBJ2-1, is DGGITQSPKYLFRKEGQNVTLSCEQNLNHDAMYWYRQDPGQGLRLIYYSQIVNDFQKGDIAEGYSVSREKKESFPLTVTSAQKNPTAFYLCASSPSPAGGSKNEQFFGPGTRLTVL.

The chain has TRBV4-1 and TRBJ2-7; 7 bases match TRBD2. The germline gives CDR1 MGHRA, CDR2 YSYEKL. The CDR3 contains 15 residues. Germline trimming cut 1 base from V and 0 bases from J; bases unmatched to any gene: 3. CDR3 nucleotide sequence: TGCGCCAGCAGCCAAGGACTAGCACGCTCCTACGAGCAGTACTTC. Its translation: CASSQGLARSYEQYF.

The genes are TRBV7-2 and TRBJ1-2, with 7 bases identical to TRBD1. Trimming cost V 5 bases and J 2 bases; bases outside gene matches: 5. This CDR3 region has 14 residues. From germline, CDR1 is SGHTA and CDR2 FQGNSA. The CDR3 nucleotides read TGTGCCAGCAGCCTAAAACAGGGGAACTATGGCTACACCTTC. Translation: CASSLKQGNYGYTF.

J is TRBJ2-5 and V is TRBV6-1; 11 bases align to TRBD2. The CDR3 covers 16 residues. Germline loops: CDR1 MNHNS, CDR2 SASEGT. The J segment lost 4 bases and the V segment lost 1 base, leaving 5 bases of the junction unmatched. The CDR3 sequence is CASSEVPSGGPETQYF. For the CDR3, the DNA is TGTGCCAGCAGTGAAGTCCCTAGCGGGGGGCCAGAGACCCAGTACTTC.

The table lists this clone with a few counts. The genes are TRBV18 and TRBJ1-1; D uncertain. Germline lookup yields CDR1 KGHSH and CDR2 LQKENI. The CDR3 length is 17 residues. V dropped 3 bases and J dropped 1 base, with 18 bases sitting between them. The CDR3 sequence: CASSPLSPTSGNTEAFF. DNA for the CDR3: TGTGCCAGCTCACCCCTCTCTCCAACCAGTGGGAACACTGAAGCTTTCTTT.

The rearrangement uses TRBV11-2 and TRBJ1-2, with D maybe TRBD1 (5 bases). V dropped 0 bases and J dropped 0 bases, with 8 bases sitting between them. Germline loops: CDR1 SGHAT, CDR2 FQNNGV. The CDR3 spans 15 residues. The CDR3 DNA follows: TGTGCCAGCAGCTTAGACAGGGCATCTAACTATGGCTACACCTTC. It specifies CASSLDRASNYGYTF.

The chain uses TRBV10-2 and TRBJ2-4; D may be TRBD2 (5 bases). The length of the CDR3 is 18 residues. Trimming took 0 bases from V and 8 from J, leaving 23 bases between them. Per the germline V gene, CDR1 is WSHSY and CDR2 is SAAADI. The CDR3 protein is CASSESTAGIKLGHIQYF. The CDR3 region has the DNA TGCGCCAGCAGTGAGTCGACGGCCGGGATCAAGCTTGGGCACATTCAGTACTTC.

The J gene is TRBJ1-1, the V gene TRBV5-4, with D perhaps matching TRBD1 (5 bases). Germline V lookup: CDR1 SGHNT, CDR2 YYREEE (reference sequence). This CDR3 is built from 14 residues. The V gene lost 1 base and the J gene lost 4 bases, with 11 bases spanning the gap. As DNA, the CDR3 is TGTGCCAGCAGCTTGATGGGGGGGAGCACTGAAGCTTTCTTT. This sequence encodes CASSLMGGSTEAFF. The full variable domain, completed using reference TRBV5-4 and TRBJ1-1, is ETGVTQSPTHLIKTRGQQVTLRCSSQSGHNTVSWYQQALGQGPQFIFQYYREEENGRGNFPPRFSGLQFPNYSSELNVNALELDDSALYLCASSLMGGSTEAFFGQGTRLTVV.

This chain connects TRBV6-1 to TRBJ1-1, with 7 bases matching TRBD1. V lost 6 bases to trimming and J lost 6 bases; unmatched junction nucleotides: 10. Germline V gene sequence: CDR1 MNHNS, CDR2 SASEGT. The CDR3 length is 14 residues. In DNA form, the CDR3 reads TGTGCCAGCAGAAAAGTGACAGGGTCTTCTGAAGCTTTCTTT. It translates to CASRKVTGSSEAFF.

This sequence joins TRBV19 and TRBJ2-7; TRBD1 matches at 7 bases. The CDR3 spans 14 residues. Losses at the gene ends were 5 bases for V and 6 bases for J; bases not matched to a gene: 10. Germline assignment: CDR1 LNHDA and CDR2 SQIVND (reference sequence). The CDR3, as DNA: TGTGCCAGTAGTGTGACAGCGACAGGGACCGAGCAGTACTTC. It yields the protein CASSVTATGTEQYF.

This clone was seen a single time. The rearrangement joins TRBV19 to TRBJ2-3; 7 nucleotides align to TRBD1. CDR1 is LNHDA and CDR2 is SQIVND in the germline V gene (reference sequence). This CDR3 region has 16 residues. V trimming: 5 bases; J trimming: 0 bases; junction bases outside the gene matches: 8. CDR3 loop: CASSPGQTPSTDTQYF. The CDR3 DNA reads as TGTGCCAGTAGTCCGGGACAGACCCCTAGCACAGATACGCAGTATTTT.

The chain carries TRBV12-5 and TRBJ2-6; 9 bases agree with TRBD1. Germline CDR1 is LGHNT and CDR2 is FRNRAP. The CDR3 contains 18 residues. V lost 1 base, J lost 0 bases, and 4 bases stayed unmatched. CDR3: CASGLGGTGTSGANVLTF. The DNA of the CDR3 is TGTGCTAGTGGTTTGGGTGGGACAGGGACCTCTGGGGCCAACGTCCTGACTTTC.

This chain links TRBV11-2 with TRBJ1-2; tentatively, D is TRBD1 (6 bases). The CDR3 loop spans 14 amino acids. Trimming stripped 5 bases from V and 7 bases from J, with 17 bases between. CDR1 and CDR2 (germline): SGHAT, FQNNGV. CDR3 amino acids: CASSLQTTGGGYTF. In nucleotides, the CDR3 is TGTGCCAGCAGCCTCCAAACGACAGGTGGTGGCTACACCTTC.